The following is a T cell receptor (beta chain) sequence with its context. The data belong to a study of blood T cell repertoires in COVID-19. Overall study context: Nucleic acid was either cDNA or gDNA, and it came from T cells, B-cell-depleted T cells, or PBMCs.

Germline V gene lookup returns CDR1 SNHLY and CDR2 FYNNEI. The CDR3 loop spans 13 amino acids. V shed 5 bases and J shed 9 bases, with 14 bases lying between them. The study recruited people aged roughly 18 to 89 years across approximately 25 US areas. Per the original data handling: Reference gene primer amplification in the assay estimated nucleated cell counts. Some clones are missing from TCRdb's copy, which holds only in-frame ones; the method was immunoSEQ multiplex PCR. From that table come the V and J calls and clone size; the DNA was used to work out D and trimming. This table has roughly 250,000 clones, 70% to 90% appearing once.

Sequenced input: PBMCs or T cells enriched from blood (not recorded which). The chain links TRBV2 to TRBJ2-1, with a weak D call TRBD1 (6 bases). The sequence was obtained from a woman aged 35 to 49 with acute COVID-19. The CDR3 reads CASSFNREGEQFF. The CDR3 nucleotides read TGTGCCAGCAGTTTTAACAGGGAAGGTGAGCAGTTCTTC.